This T cell receptor beta chain was documented in a study of Ad26.COV2.S vaccination and SARS-CoV-2 variants. Treatment specified: some 20 received Ad26.COV2.S at low or high dose, single or two shots; about 5 received placebo; per-sample allocation not given. Day 63 after the first vaccine or placebo injection was the time point for sampling. The assay was immunoSEQ multiplex PCR, and TCRdb's table has in-frame clones only and misses some. The sample shows more than 300,000 clones, around 88% of them seen only once. This specimen was peripheral blood, taken in a trial of Ad26.COV2.S vaccine versus placebo. The source of this sequence is a person between 18 and 65 years old who received the Ad26.COV2.S COVID-19 vaccine or a placebo.

The CDR3 region has the DNA TGCGCCAGCAGCGCAAGCGTACTAGCGGGCACCGGGGAGCTGTTTTTT. This codes for CASSASVLAGTGELFF. The V and J genes are TRBV4-3 and TRBJ2-2; 9 bases match TRBD2. The CDR3 has 16 amino acids. The V segment lost 5 bases and the J segment 4 bases; nucleotides outside the gene matches: 8. Germline values: CDR1 LGHNA, CDR2 YSLEER.